This T cell receptor beta chain was captured by sequencing in a study of T cell repertoires in cytomegalovirus infection. Overall study: Public TCR beta signatures marked donors with CMV infection and the matching HLA. Whole-study findings and limits: Based on cumulative public TCR beta family frequency, carriers of CMV plus the relevant HLA were identified. The ex vivo response was dominated by HLA-C-restricted CMV-specific TCR beta clonotypes.

MiXCR was run by TCRdb on the reads, yielding one entry per CDR3 protein. The repertoire holds about 400,000 distinct CDR3 sequences, with about a sixth as singletons. This CDR3 contains 14 residues. The V gene lost 6 bases and the J gene lost 0 bases, with 12 bases spanning the gap. The germline CDR1 and CDR2 sequences are MNHNS and SASEGT. Turning to this clonotype: Antigen: not known.

The sequence was collected from a human donor in good health (CMV status not recorded). Some clones in this sample may be carry-over from other donors' samples. Specimen: PBMCs. This rearrangement joins TRBV6-1 to TRBJ2-7, with D possibly being TRBD2 (6 bases). This chain's CDR3 is CASSKAGSSYEQYF. CDR3 nucleotides: TGTGCCAGCAGCAAAGCCGGGAGCTCCTACGAGCAGTACTTC.